This TCR beta chain was retrieved from a study of regulatory T cells in long-lasting Graves disease (dated by TCRdb to about 2021). Looking at the study overall: Persistent Graves' disease was defined as antithyroid drug treatment for over 5 years with persistently positive TSH receptor autoantibodies. The study was registered as a clinical trial and conducted in China. This study used TCR sequencing and RNA sequencing of peripheral blood to compare persistent Graves' disease patients against newly diagnosed Graves' disease patients. A total of about 35 samples underwent TCR sequencing: about 13 from persistent and some 20 from newly diagnosed Graves' disease patients. In the clinical cohort, patients with persistent Graves' disease had used antithyroid drugs for an average of around ten years. Overall study results and their limits: Sequencing and analysis were restricted to the TCR beta chain. TRBV28, TRBJ1-2 and TRBJ2-5 were preferentially used in persistent disease, while TRBV20-1 and TRBJ2-1 were favored in newly diagnosed disease. More public clonotypes were shared among persistent patients (over 2,500) than among newly diagnosed patients (roughly 1,000). Only peripheral blood was studied, because thyroid tissue, the primary lesion, was inaccessible. Persistent Graves' disease patients showed lower TCR Shannon entropy and fewer highly expanded clones than newly diagnosed patients, suggesting clonal expansion. The authors acknowledged the small sample size as a limitation that may reduce accuracy.

Taken with the paper, the label for time point translates to: persistent/refractory GD, antithyroid drugs over 5 years with positive TRAb. For both TCR sequencing and RNA sequencing, RNA was extracted from PBMCs using TRIzol. The diagnosis of Graves' disease was made according to American Thyroid Association guidelines. Recruitment of patients was carried out at an endocrinology department in Xi'an, China. From each patient, about 8.9 milliliters of peripheral blood was collected into an EDTA anticoagulant tube. Ficoll Paque Plus density gradient separation was used to isolate PBMCs, and no further T cell sorting was done. An Agilent 2100 Bioanalyzer and agarose gel were used to check RNA quality, while a NanoDrop 2000 measured RNA concentration. There are a few counts of this clonotype. Its antigen is still unknown. No clone much larger than this one lies a single base away; base qualities are absent.

V and J are trimmed by 6 bases and 2 bases, and the gene matches miss 8 bases of the junction. CDR3 length: 16 amino acids, cysteine to phenylalanine. Only the CDR3 part of the read is kept: 48 bases, read in frame from the first base. CDR1 and CDR2, looked up from the germline V gene, are MNHNS and SASEGT. The library was prepared using multiplex PCR. This sample was sequenced with an Illumina HiSeq 4000. To build TCR beta libraries, CDR3 regions were amplified by Arm-PCR using iRepertoire HTBI primers. Before sequencing, the PCR products underwent gel purification. The authors processed their data as follows. Across samples, roughly 60 TRBV and around 15 TRBJ segments were identified and used for gene usage analysis of CDR3 amino acid clonotypes. COPE and FqMerger were used to merge filtered high-quality paired reads into contigs. BLAST was used to align contigs to IMGT TRBV, TRBD and TRBJ reference genes, with CDR3 defined following IMGT. Any clonotype with a frequency above 0.1% was classified as a highly expanded clone. Shannon entropy served as the measure of repertoire diversity, while the Gini coefficient captured V-J evenness. A clonotype was considered public if more than one individual shared it. The public reads were reanalyzed by TCRdb: fastp trimming at Q25, MiXCR alignment, in-frame beta chains only. Rows with a matching CDR3 protein are joined into one entry that keeps the most common DNA and genes. In this record, the V and J calls reflect TCRdb's handling and not the investigators' own analysis. In all, the sample holds around 400,000 distinct CDR3 sequences, and around a quarter of those were seen once. Around 26% of the sample goes to the ten largest clones.

Sequences were derived from peripheral blood mononuclear cells (PBMCs), sampled when the disease was refractory, from a patient treated with antithyroid drugs. This TCR came from a female donor with Graves disease. Recombination joined TRBV6-1 with TRBJ2-7; 12 middle bases align to TRBD1. The sequenced DNA: TGTGCCAGCAGAACCCCGGGACAGGGGGCCCCCTACGAGCAGTACTTC. It codes for CASRTPGQGAPYEQYF.